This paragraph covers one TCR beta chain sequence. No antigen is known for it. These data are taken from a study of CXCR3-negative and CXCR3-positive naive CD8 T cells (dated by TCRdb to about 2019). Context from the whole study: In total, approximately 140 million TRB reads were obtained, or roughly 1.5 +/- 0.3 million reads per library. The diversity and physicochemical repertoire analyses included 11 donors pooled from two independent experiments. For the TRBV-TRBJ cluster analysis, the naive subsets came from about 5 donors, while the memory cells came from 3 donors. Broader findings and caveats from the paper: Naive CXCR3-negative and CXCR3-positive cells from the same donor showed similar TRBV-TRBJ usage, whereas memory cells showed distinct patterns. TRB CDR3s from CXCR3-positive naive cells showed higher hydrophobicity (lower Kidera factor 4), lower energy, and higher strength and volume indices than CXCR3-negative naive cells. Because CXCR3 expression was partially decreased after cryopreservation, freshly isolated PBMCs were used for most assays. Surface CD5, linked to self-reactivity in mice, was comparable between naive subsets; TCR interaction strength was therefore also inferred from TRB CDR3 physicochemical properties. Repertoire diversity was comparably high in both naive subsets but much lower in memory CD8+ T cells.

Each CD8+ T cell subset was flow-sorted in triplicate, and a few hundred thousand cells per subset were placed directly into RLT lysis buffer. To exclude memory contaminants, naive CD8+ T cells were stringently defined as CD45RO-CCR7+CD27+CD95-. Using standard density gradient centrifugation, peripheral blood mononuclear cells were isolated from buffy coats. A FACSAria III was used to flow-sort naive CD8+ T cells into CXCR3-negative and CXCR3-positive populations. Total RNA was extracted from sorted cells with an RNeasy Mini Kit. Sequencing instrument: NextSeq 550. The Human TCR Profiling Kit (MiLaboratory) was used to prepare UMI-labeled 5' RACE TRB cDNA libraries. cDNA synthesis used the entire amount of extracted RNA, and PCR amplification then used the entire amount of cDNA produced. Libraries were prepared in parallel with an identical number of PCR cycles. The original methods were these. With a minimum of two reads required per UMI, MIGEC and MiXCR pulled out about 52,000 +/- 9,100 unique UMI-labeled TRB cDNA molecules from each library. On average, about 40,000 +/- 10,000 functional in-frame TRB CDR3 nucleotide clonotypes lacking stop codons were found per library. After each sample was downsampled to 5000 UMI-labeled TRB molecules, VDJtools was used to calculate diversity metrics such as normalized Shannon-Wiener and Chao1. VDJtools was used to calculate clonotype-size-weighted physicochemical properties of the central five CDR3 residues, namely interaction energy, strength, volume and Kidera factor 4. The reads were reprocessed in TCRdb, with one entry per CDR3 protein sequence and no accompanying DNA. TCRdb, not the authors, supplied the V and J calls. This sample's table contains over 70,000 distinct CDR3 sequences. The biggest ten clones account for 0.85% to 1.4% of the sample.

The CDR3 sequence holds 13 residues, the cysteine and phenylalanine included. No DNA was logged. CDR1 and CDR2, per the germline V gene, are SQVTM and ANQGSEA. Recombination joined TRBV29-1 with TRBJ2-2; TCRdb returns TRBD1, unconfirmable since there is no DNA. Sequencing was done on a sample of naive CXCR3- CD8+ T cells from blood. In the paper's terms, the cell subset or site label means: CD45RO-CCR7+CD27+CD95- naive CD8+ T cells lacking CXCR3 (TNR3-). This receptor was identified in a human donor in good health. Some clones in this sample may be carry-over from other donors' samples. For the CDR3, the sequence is CSVADRGIGELFF.